This TCR beta chain was retrieved from a study of T cell responses to AZD1222 COVID-19 vaccine. Study-wide points: Vaccine-associated CD4 TCRs ranged over spike, dominating at 160-218 and 743-854. Recipients of two AZD1222 doses showed rising Spike-specific TCR breadth and depth.

Concerning this clone itself: The antigen is undetermined.

Data came from immunoSEQ multiplex PCR; TCRdb stores just in-frame clones and leaves some out. The data show about 220,000 clones, roughly 91% seen once. The CDR3 runs 14 residues. Trimming removed 2 bases from V and 4 bases from J, with 9 bases in between. Looked up from germline, CDR1 is SEHNR and CDR2 is FQNEAQ (reference sequence). The receptor's source is an adult in good health. This chain uses TRBV7-9 with TRBJ1-5; D not resolved. The sample here was peripheral blood, taken on day 0 of MenACWY control vaccination. The CDR3 nucleotides are TGTGCCAGCAGCTTAAGGGCAGAAAATCAGCCCCAGCATTTT. Translated: CASSLRAENQPQHF.